This is a list of T cell receptor beta chains from one sample in a study of prognosis after radiotherapy for stage I lung cancer. TCRdb ran MiXCR on the multiplex PCR reads and lists one entry per CDR3 protein. The sample records nearly 20,000 distinct CDR3 sequences, about 27% being singletons. This sample comprised PBMCs, obtained before or after stereotactic body radiation therapy (not recorded which). The receptor set was obtained from a donor aged 50 or older with non-small cell lung cancer. Both conserved end residues are part of each CDR3. Each record gives: V gene, clone size, J gene, D gene, CDR3 DNA, CDR3 protein. The D gene is left open where the match is weak. Size is omitted from some rows. Given values are once, few, many or a class for expanded clones.

TRBV4-2	many	TRBJ1-4	NA	TGTGCCAGCAGCCAAGGACGGGGGGGGACTTGGGAAAAACTGTTTTTT	CASSQGRGGTWEKLFF
TRBV27	many	TRBJ2-7	NA	TGTGCCAGCAGTTTGGGCAGGGACTACGAGCAGTACTTC	CASSLGRDYEQYF
TRBV6-1	medium-sized	TRBJ2-2	NA	TGTGCCAGCAGCTCGAGGGGGGAGCTGTTTTTT	CASSSRGELFF
TRBV20-1	NA	TRBJ2-5	TRBD2	TGCAGTGCTAGAGGGGGGGAGGGACGGACCAAAGAGACACAGTACTTC	CSARGGEGRTKETQYF
TRBV15	many	TRBJ2-2	NA	TGTGCCACCAGCAGAGCGCGTGGGGACACCGGGGAGCTGTTTTTT	CATSRARGDTGELFF
TRBV7-8	many	TRBJ1-5	NA	TGTGCCAGCAGCTTAGAGGCAGGAGCCCAGCCCCAGCATTTT	CASSLEAGAQPQHF
TRBV20-1	many	TRBJ1-4	NA	TGCAGTGCTCAACCTTTAAGTTCTGGGGGGAATGAAAAACTGTTTTTT	CSAQPLSSGGNEKLFF
TRBV7-6	many	TRBJ2-7	NA	TGTGCCAGCAGTTCGGACGGCTACGAGCAGTACTTC	CASSSDGYEQYF
TRBV19	many	TRBJ1-4	TRBD1	TGTGCCAGTAGTCCACAACAGGGGAGAGGTGAAGAACTGTTTTTT	CASSPQQGRGEELFF
TRBV5-5	many	TRBJ2-1	TRBD2	TGTGCCAGCAGCTTGTTTGCCGGGACTAGCGTCTACAATGAGCAGTTCTTC	CASSLFAGTSVYNEQFF
TRBV14	many	TRBJ1-1	NA	TGTGCCAGCAGCCAACTGGACACGGGGAACACTGAAGCTTTCTTT	CASSQLDTGNTEAFF
TRBV7-9	many	TRBJ2-3	NA	TGTGCCAGCAGCTTACGGTCAGGCCGGGTAGATACGCAGTATTTT	CASSLRSGRVDTQYF
TRBV5-1	many	TRBJ1-1	TRBD1	TGCGCCAGCGGAACAGGGGGCCCGAACACTGAAGCTTTCTTT	CASGTGGPNTEAFF
TRBV20-1	many	TRBJ2-1	TRBD2	TGCAGTGCTAGAGGGGGTAGCGGGGGGTCAGGGCAGTTCTTC	CSARGGSGGSGQFF
TRBV20-1	many	TRBJ2-2	NA	TGCAGTGTGCTCCAGGGCGAATCGAACACCGGGGAGCTGTTTTTT	CSVLQGESNTGELFF
TRBV6-1	many	TRBJ1-4	TRBD1	TGTGCCAGCAGTGGGACAGGGGGATATGAAAAACTGTTTTTT	CASSGTGGYEKLFF
TRBV20-1	many	TRBJ2-3	TRBD1	TGCAGTGCTAGAGATCGCAGGGGGTCTACAGATACGCAGTATTTT	CSARDRRGSTDTQYF
TRBV12-3/TRBV12-4	NA	TRBJ2-3	NA	TGTGCCAGCAGTTCTGGCAGCACAGATAAGAAGTATTTT	CASSSGSTDKKYF
TRBV10-2	many	TRBJ2-7	NA	TGCGCCAGCAGCGAGGGCACGGGAGTAGTCGACGAGCAGTACTTC	CASSEGTGVVDEQYF
TRBV20-1	NA	TRBJ2-1	TRBD2	TGCAGTGACCAAGGACTAGCTCGGTGGTTTGTGCAGTTCTTC	CSDQGLARWFVQFF
TRBV7-2	many	TRBJ2-4	NA	TGTGCCAGCAGCTTTTCCCCCGGGGTCACAAACATTCAGTACTTC	CASSFSPGVTNIQYF
TRBV27	many	TRBJ1-4	TRBD1	TGTGCCAGCAGTAAGACAGGGGGTGACGAAAAACTGTTTTTT	CASSKTGGDEKLFF
TRBV9	many	TRBJ2-7	NA	TGTGCCAGCAGCCAGGGGCTTGGGGACTACGAGCAGTACTTC	CASSQGLGDYEQYF
TRBV2	NA	TRBJ2-7	NA	TGTGTCAGCAGGGCGAACTCCTACGAGCAGTGCTTC	CVSRANSYEQCF
TRBV6-5	many	TRBJ2-1	NA	TGTGCCAGCAGTTGGGCTTGGGCCTACAATGAGCAGTTCTTC	CASSWAWAYNEQFF
TRBV7-7	once	TRBJ2-3	NA	TGTGCTAGCAGCCCGTACAGGGTTGGAGATACGCAGTATTTT	CASSPYRVGDTQYF
TRBV7-2	NA	TRBJ2-3	TRBD1	TGTGCCAGCAGCAATCGACAGGGCAAGTACACAGATACGCAGTATTTT	CASSNRQGKYTDTQYF
TRBV19	many	TRBJ2-3	TRBD2	TGTGCCAGTAGTATAGTGAGCGGGAGGGCCACAGATACGCAGTATTTT	CASSIVSGRATDTQYF
TRBV10-3	many	TRBJ2-7	NA	TGTGCCATCAGTGAGTCGACACAGGCCTACGAGCAGTACTTC	CAISESTQAYEQYF